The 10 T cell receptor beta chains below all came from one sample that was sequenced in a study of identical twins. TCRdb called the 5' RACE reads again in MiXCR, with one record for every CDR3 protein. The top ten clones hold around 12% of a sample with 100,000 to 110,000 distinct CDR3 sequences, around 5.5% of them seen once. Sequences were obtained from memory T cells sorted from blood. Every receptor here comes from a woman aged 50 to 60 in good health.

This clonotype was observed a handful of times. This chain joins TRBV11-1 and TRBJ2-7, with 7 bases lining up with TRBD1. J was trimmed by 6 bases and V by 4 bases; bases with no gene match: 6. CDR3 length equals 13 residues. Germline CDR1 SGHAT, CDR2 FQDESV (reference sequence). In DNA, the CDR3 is TGTGCCAGCAGCTCAAGGGGGCTTGGCGAGCAGTACTTC. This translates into CASSSRGLGEQYF.

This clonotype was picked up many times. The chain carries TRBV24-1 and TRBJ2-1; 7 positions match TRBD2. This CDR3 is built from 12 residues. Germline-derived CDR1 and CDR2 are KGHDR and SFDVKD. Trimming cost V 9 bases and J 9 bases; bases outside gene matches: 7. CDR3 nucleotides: TGTGCCACCCGGGAGCGGGAAGGTGAGCAGTTCTTC. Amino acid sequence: CATREREGEQFF.

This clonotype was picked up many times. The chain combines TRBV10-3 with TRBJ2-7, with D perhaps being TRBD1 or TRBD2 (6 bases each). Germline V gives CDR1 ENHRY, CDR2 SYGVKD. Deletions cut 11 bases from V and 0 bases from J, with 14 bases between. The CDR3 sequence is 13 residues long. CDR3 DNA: TGTGCCTCCGGAGGGACATCCTCCTACGAGCAGTACTTC. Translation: CASGGTSSYEQYF.

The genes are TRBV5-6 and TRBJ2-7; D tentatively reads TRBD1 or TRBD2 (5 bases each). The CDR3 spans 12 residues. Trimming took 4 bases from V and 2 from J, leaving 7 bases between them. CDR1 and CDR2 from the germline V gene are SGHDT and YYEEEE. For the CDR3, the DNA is TGTGCCAGCAGCGGGACCGCCTACGAGCAGTACTTC. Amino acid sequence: CASSGTAYEQYF.

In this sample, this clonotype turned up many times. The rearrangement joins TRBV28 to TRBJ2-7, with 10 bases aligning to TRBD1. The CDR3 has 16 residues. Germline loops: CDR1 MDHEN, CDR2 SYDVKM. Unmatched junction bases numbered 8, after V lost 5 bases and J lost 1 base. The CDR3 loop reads CASSTTGTGVSYEQYF. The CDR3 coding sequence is TGTGCCAGCAGTACTACCGGGACAGGGGTTTCCTACGAGCAGTACTTC.

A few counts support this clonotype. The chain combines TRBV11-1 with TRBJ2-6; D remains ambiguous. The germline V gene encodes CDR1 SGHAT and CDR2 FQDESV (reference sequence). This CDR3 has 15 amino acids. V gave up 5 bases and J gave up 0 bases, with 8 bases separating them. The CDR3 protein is CASSQTRSGANVLTF. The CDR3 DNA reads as TGTGCCAGCAGCCAGACGCGCTCTGGGGCCAACGTCCTGACTTTC.

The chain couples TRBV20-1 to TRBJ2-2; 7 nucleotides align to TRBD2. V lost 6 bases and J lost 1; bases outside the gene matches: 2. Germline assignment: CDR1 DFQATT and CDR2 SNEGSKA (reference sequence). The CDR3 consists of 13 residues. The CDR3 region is CSALAENTGELFF. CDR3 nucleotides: TGCAGTGCCCTAGCGGAGAACACCGGGGAGCTGTTTTTT.

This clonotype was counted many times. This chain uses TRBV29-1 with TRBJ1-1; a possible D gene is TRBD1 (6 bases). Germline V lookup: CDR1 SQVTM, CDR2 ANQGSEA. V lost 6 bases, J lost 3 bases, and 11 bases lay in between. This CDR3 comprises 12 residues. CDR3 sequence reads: CSVPGEYTEAFF. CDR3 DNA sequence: TGCAGCGTCCCAGGGGAGTACACTGAAGCTTTCTTT.

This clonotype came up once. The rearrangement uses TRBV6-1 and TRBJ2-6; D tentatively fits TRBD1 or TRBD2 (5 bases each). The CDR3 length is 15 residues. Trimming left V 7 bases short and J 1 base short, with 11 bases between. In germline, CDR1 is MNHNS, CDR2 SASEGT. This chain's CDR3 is CASINGASGANVLTF. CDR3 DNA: TGTGCCAGCATAAACGGGGCTTCTGGGGCCAACGTCCTGACTTTC.

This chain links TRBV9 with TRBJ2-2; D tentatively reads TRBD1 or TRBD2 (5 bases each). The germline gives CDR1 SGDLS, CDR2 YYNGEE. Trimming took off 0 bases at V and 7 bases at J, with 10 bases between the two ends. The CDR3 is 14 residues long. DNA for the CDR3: TGTGCCAGCAGCGTAGGGGGACGAGGCGGGGAGCTGTTTTTT. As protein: CASSVGGRGGELFF.